Here is one T cell receptor (beta chain) with its context. The data derive from a study of blood T cell repertoires in COVID-19. Germline V gene lookup returns CDR1 SGHTA and CDR2 FQGNSA. The CDR3 has 14 residues. V was cut by 4 bases and J by 2 bases, with 11 bases left in between. Per the original data handling: From reference gene primer amplification, estimates of nucleated cell counts were derived. Repertoires were generated with immunoSEQ multiplex PCR, while TCRdb's copy carries only in-frame clones and drops some. The V and J calls and clone size come from that table; D and trimming were worked out from the DNA. The table records about 170,000 clones, around 81% of them present only once.

This sequence joins TRBV7-2 and TRBJ2-5; a possible D gene is TRBD1 (5 bases). The sequence was collected from a man in his 70s with active or convalescent COVID-19. Sequenced input: peripheral blood. The CDR3: CASSYQRGQETQYF. The CDR3, as DNA: TGTGCCAGCAGCTACCAAAGGGGTCAAGAGACCCAGTACTTC.